Listed here are 14 T cell receptor beta chains from one sample, sequenced in a study of T cells in Graves' hyperthyroidism and ophthalmopathy. Researchers took RNA transcripts and amplified the TCR beta CDR3 regions from them. The TCR CDR3 first-round RT-PCR relied on the HTBI primer set. Each CDR3 protein gets one entry after TCRdb re-called the multiplex PCR reads with MiXCR. The sample contains about 540,000 distinct CDR3 sequences, around 45% of which appear only once. The sample taken for sequencing was peripheral blood or thyroid tissue (not recorded which). The receptors were gathered from a woman aged 18-30 years with Graves' hyperthyroidism.

J is TRBJ1-4 and V is TRBV2, with D perhaps matching TRBD1 (5 bases). The CDR3 runs to 13 residues. The germline V and J ends were trimmed by 7 bases and 0 bases, with 6 bases remaining between them. Germline V CDR1 and CDR2: SNHLY, FYNNEI. This CDR3 reads CASTGTTNEKLFF. CDR3 nucleotides: TGTGCCAGCACAGGGACAACTAATGAAAAACTGTTTTTT.

The chain combines TRBV20-1 with TRBJ1-1; the D is unclear. Germline V gives CDR1 DFQATT, CDR2 SNEGSKA (reference sequence). With 6 bases removed from V and 1 base from J, the gap between germline ends came to 12 bases. The CDR3 runs 13 residues. The CDR3 is CSAERRSNTEAFF. The CDR3 DNA reads TGCAGTGCCGAAAGGCGCTCGAACACTGAAGCTTTCTTT.

The rearrangement joins TRBV15 to TRBJ2-5; tentatively, D is TRBD1 (7 bases). This CDR3 region has 15 residues. CDR1 is LNHNV, CDR2 YYDKDF, per germline (reference sequence). V lost 2 bases and J lost 5, with 15 bases in between. The CDR3 loop reads CATSRPQGGWETQYF. The CDR3 DNA is TGTGCCACCAGCAGACCTCAGGGGGGTTGGGAGACCCAGTACTTC. The full variable domain, its missing parts supplied by reference TRBV15 and TRBJ2-5, is DAMVIQNPRYQVTQFGKPVTLSCSQTLNHNVMYWYQQKSSQAPKLLFHYYDKDFNNEADTPDNFQSRRPNTSFCFLDIRSPGLGDTAMYLCATSRPQGGWETQYFGPGTRLLVL.

Ten or more counts support this clonotype. The chain combines TRBV20-1 with TRBJ1-3; D might be TRBD1 (5 bases). The CDR3 is 15 amino acids. V lost 3 bases, J lost 0 bases, and 12 bases lay in between. Germline V gene lookup returns CDR1 DFQATT and CDR2 SNEGSKA (reference sequence). Here the CDR3 reads CSARGGGSSGNTIYF. The CDR3, as DNA: TGCAGTGCTAGGGGGGGGGGAAGCTCTGGAAACACCATATATTTT.

Points on this clonotype: The junction and the germline gene differ at one end; a read error may be behind it. This rearrangement joins TRBV7-6 to TRBJ2-7, with D hard to call. Germline values: CDR1 SGHVS, CDR2 FNYEAQ. There are 11 residues in the CDR3. CDR3 loop: CASSSAYDQYF. In DNA, the CDR3 is TGTGCCAGCAGCTCTGCTTACGACCAGTACTTC.

The V call is TRBV7-2, the J call TRBJ2-5, with TRBD2 matching 12 bases. V lost 5 bases, J lost 1 base, and 2 bases stayed unmatched. Germline CDR1 reads SGHTA; CDR2 reads FQGNSA. This CDR3 has 15 residues. The CDR3 spells CASSKGLAGQETQYF. DNA for the CDR3: TGTGCCAGCAGCAAGGGACTAGCGGGCCAAGAGACCCAGTACTTC.

J is TRBJ2-7 and V is TRBV5-4; 8 positions match TRBD2. Germline V gives CDR1 SGHNT, CDR2 YYREEE (reference sequence). V was clipped by 4 bases and J by 2 bases; unmatched bases: 20. The length of the CDR3 is 19 residues. The CDR3 sequence is CASSGRVISGTHFTYEQYF. Written as DNA, the CDR3 is TGTGCCAGCAGCGGAAGGGTGATTAGCGGGACGCATTTTACCTACGAGCAGTACTTC.

There are many counts of this clonotype. The chain combines TRBV7-9 with TRBJ1-4, with 8 nucleotides matching TRBD1. Germline V gene data show CDR1 as SEHNR and CDR2 as FQNEAQ (reference sequence). With V trimmed by 5 bases and J by 4 bases, 3 bases remained unmatched. This CDR3 is built from 14 residues. CDR3 coding DNA: TGTGCCAGCAGCGAGGACAGGGATAATGAAAAACTGTTTTTT. Encoded protein: CASSEDRDNEKLFF.

This clonotype was counted many times. The chain carries TRBV13 and TRBJ1-2, with 8 bases identical to TRBD1. Germline CDR1 is PRHDT and CDR2 is FYEKMQ (reference sequence). The CDR3 runs 14 residues. The V gene end was trimmed by 5 bases and the J gene end by 6 bases; junction bases not matched to a gene: 8. In DNA, the CDR3 is TGTGCCAGCAGCCGCGACAGGGGATGGAATGGCTACACCTTC. Protein sequence: CASSRDRGWNGYTF.

This clonotype was detected many times. J is TRBJ2-5 and V is TRBV9; 9 bases match TRBD1. Losses at the gene ends were 0 bases for V and 2 bases for J; bases not matched to a gene: 2. This CDR3 is 15 amino acids long. Germline V gene data show CDR1 as SGDLS and CDR2 as YYNGEE. The CDR3 nucleotides read TGTGCCAGCAGCGTAGTGGGACAGGGACAAGAGACCCAGTACTTC. Translating it yields CASSVVGQGQETQYF. Filled out from reference TRBV9 and TRBJ2-5, the complete variable domain reads DSGVTQTPKHLITATGQRVTLRCSPRSGDLSVYWYQQSLDQGLQFLIQYYNGEERAKGNILERFSAQQFPDLHSELNLSSLELGDSALYFCASSVVGQGQETQYFGPGTRLLVL.

This clonotype was found many times. This chain uses TRBV6-2 or TRBV6-3 with TRBJ1-1, with a possible D match to TRBD1 (5 bases). This CDR3 comprises 13 residues. Per the germline V gene, CDR1 is MNHEY and CDR2 is SVGEGT. Trimming shortened V by 10 bases and J by 5 bases, and 17 bases separated the two germline ends. The DNA of the CDR3 is TGTGCCATCGCGTGGACACTAGGGACTGAAGCTTTCTTT. Its translation: CAIAWTLGTEAFF.

This clonotype occurred a few times. V usage is TRBV2 and J usage is TRBJ2-7, with TRBD1 matching 8 bases. Gene TRBJ2-1 matches the end of the DNA better, so the J call may be wrong. CDR1 SNHLY and CDR2 FYNNEI come from the germline V gene. The CDR3 extends over 14 amino acids. The CDR3 protein is CARRDRTHYNEQFF. CDR3 DNA sequence: TGTGCCAGAAGGGACAGGACACACTACAATGAGCAGTTCTTC.

This clonotype has just one count. The chain has TRBV7-9 and TRBJ2-7, with 13 bases aligning to TRBD2. V shed 4 bases and J 7 bases; nucleotides not matched to a gene: 1. Germline-derived CDR1 and CDR2 are SEHNR and FQNEAQ (reference sequence). The CDR3 runs to 13 residues. The CDR3 spells CASSWTSGGEQYF. The CDR3 region has the DNA TGTGCCAGCAGCTGGACTAGCGGGGGAGAGCAGTACTTC.

This clonotype was found many times. The chain links TRBV2 to TRBJ1-3; maybe TRBD1 (6 bases). V gave up 7 bases and J gave up 0 bases, with 10 bases separating them. Germline assignment: CDR1 SNHLY and CDR2 FYNNEI. The CDR3 consists of 14 residues. Here the CDR3 DNA reads TGTGCCAGCATTCTAGGGGGCTCTGGAAACACCATATATTTT. Amino acids: CASILGGSGNTIYF. Full variable domain (outside the CDR3, taken from reference TRBV2 and TRBJ1-3): EPEVTQTPSHQVTQMGQEVILRCVPISNHLYFYWYRQILGQKVEFLVSFYNNEISEKSEIFDDQFSVERPDGSNFTLKIRSTKLEDSAMYFCASILGGSGNTIYFGEGSWLTVV.